What follows are 3 T cell receptor beta chains derived from one specimen sequenced in a study of blood T cell repertoires in COVID-19. TCRdb's copy holds only in-frame clones and misses some; the assay was immunoSEQ multiplex PCR. The sample has 150,000 to 200,000 clones; around 84% are singletons. Sequencing was done on a sample of peripheral blood. The receptors were gathered from a man aged 40-50 years with acute or convalescent COVID-19.

V usage is TRBV3-1 (or the pseudogene TRBV3-2) and J usage is TRBJ1-1, with 8 bases lining up with TRBD1. Germline assignment: CDR1 LGHDT and CDR2 YNNKEL (reference sequence). With 5 bases clipped from V and 6 bases from J, the junction kept 11 bases outside the gene matches. This CDR3 spans 15 amino acids. The CDR3 coding sequence is TGTGCCAGCAGCTCACCTGGGGCAGGGGGCTCTGAAGCTTTCTTT. It is translated as CASSSPGAGGSEAFF.

This chain links TRBV3-1 (or the pseudogene TRBV3-2) with TRBJ1-5; D is uncertain. Germline V lookup: CDR1 LGHDT, CDR2 YNNKEL (reference sequence). Trimming shortened V by 4 bases and J by 1 base, and 11 bases separated the two germline ends. CDR3 length: 15 amino acids. The DNA of the CDR3 is TGTGCCAGCAGCCTAGCGCCTTCGAGCAATCAGCCCCAGCATTTT. Encoded protein: CASSLAPSSNQPQHF.

V is TRBV9 and J is TRBJ2-1, with TRBD2 matching 7 bases. Per the germline V gene, CDR1 is SGDLS and CDR2 is YYNGEE. With 0 bases clipped from V and 4 bases from J, the junction kept 7 bases outside the gene matches. The CDR3 covers 16 residues. In DNA form, the CDR3 reads TGTGCCAGCAGCGTAGTGGTGGGGACTACATACAATGAGCAGTTCTTC. Encoded protein: CASSVVVGTTYNEQFF.